This TCR beta chain was captured by sequencing in a study of T cells after yellow fever vaccination. The V and J ends lost 6 bases and 2 bases, in that order; junction bases with no gene match: 7. The CDR3 sequence is 15 residues long. Germline CDR1 MNHNY, CDR2 SVGAGI (reference sequence). This clonotype appeared many times. TCRdb re-called the 5' RACE reads with MiXCR, one entry per CDR3 protein. The sample lists about 310,000 distinct CDR3 sequences, about 3.5% occurring once. This material consisted of PBMCs, taken on the day of the yellow fever booster vaccination. The TCR comes from a man aged 18 to 30 who received the YFV17D yellow fever vaccine. This sequence joins TRBV6-6 and TRBJ1-5; 7 bases align to TRBD1. In DNA form, the CDR3 reads TGTGCCAGCAGCCCGACAGGGCCCCGCAATCAGCCCCAGCATTTT. Amino acids: CASSPTGPRNQPQHF.